This T cell receptor (beta chain) was documented in a study of OX40 agonist ivuxolimab in advanced cancers. Study details: Of mixed ages from 23 to 79 and averaging 60 years, the group was about 86% male.

Libraries were prepared by immunoSEQ multiplex PCR; TCRdb keeps only in-frame clonotypes and omits some of them. The sample records tens of thousands of clones, about nine tenths being singletons. This CDR3 has 16 amino acids. The germline V and J ends were trimmed by 4 bases and 3 bases, with 18 bases remaining between them. The germline gives CDR1 SGHNT, CDR2 YYREEE (reference sequence). Sequences were derived from CD4+ or CD8+ T cells sorted from blood, sampled in a trial of the OX40 agonist ivuxolimab. The chain recombines TRBV5-4 with TRBJ2-3, with D perhaps matching TRBD2 (7 bases). This TCR was recovered from an adult with an advanced solid tumor such as melanoma, head and neck, liver or kidney cancer. The CDR3 DNA reads TGTGCCAGCAGCCCGGATAGGGGGGGCGCGACAGATACGCAGTATTTT. Its translation is CASSPDRGGATDTQYF.